This T cell receptor beta chain was found in a study of blood T cell repertoires in COVID-19. Study-wide context: Some COVID-19 samples were acute and others convalescent; all came from the United States, Italy and Spain.

The authors' processing: Amplification with reference gene primers provided the estimates of nucleated cell counts. The method was immunoSEQ multiplex PCR; TCRdb's version includes in-frame clones alone and lacks a portion of them. That table supplies the V and J calls and clone size; D and trimming were determined from the DNA. The sample consists of some 76,000 clones, 90% of them appearing once. The sample comprised peripheral blood. This TCR was recovered from a woman under 30 with acute or convalescent COVID-19.

CDR3 in amino acids: CASMLPWQGARNTEAFF. CDR3 sequence (DNA): TGTGCCAGCATGCTTCCTTGGCAGGGGGCACGTAACACTGAAGCTTTCTTT. This chain uses TRBV7-9 with TRBJ1-1; 8 bases agree with TRBD1. Trimming removed 7 bases from V and 2 bases from J; junction bases left unmatched: 15. Germline CDR1 reads SEHNR; CDR2 reads FQNEAQ (reference sequence). This CDR3 has 17 amino acids.